This T cell receptor (beta chain) stems from a study of T cell changes during pregnancy in multiple sclerosis. Profiling relied on immunoSEQ multiplex PCR, and the TCRdb table lists in-frame clones only, not all of them. The sample yields around 69,000 clones, roughly 88% seen once. Sequencing used peripheral blood, obtained in the third trimester of pregnancy. This clonotype was obtained from a female donor with multiple sclerosis, enrolled in a pregnancy study.

The CDR3 region is CASSLTAGGSTDTQYF. The CDR3 nucleotides are TGCGCCAGCAGCTTAACGGCGGGGGGATCCACAGATACGCAGTATTTT. This chain joins TRBV5-1 and TRBJ2-3; TRBD2 aligns across 8 bases. The V and J ends lost 2 bases and 2 bases, in that order; junction bases with no gene match: 7. This CDR3 comprises 16 residues. CDR1 and CDR2 (germline): SGHRS, YFSETQ.